A single sample is the source of the 17 T cell receptor beta chains below, sequenced in a study of response to subunit inactivated influenza vaccine. TCRdb passed the RT-PCR reads through MiXCR, listing each CDR3 protein once. Seen here are over 150,000 distinct CDR3 sequences, roughly 10% observed once, and the top ten hold approximately 39%. This material consisted of CD8+ T cells sorted from PBMCs, taken about 24 months after vaccination. Receptors originate from a man aged 45 to 75 who received an inactivated influenza vaccine.

This clonotype was detected ten times or more. This rearrangement joins TRBV13 to TRBJ2-4, with a tentative D call TRBD2 (5 bases). V was cut by 5 bases and J by 0 bases, with 5 bases left in between. Germline CDR1 reads PRHDT; CDR2 reads FYEKMQ (reference sequence). The CDR3 is 13 residues long. DNA for the CDR3: TGTGCCAGCAGCGGGAGAGCCAAAAACATTCAGTACTTC. Amino acids: CASSGRAKNIQYF.

This clonotype was counted only a few times. The chain couples TRBV11-2 to TRBJ2-1; unclear D gene. V shed 4 bases and J shed 10 bases, with 8 bases lying between them. Looked up from germline, CDR1 is SGHAT and CDR2 is FQNNGV. This CDR3 is built from 11 residues. CDR3 sequence: CASSSQSEQFF. As DNA, the CDR3 is TGTGCCAGCAGCTCACAGAGCGAGCAGTTCTTC. Complete variable domain (other parts from reference TRBV11-2 and TRBJ2-1): EAGVAQSPRYKIIEKRQSVAFWCNPISGHATLYWYQQILGQGPKLLIQFQNNGVVDDSQLPKDRFSAERLKGVDSTLKIQPAKLEDSAVYLCASSSQSEQFFGPGTRLTVL.

Note on this clonotype: This could be a read error, since a much larger clone is one nucleotide away. The chain uses TRBV5-8 and TRBJ2-1, with 8 bases aligning to TRBD2. Germline lookup yields CDR1 SGHTS and CDR2 YDEGEE. This CDR3 region has 17 residues. The CDR3 loop reads CASSYPIAGSSYDEQFF. CDR3 in DNA: TGTGCCAGCAGCTATCCTATAGCGGGAAGCTCCTACGATGAGCAGTTCTTC.

V and J are TRBV7-8 and TRBJ2-2; no reliable D call. The CDR3 is 12 amino acids. V lost 3 bases to trimming and J lost 5 bases, with 4 bases between them. Looked up from germline, CDR1 is SGHVS and CDR2 is FQNEAQ. CDR3 nucleotide sequence: TGTGCCAGCAGCTTCGCGACCGGGGAGCTGTTTTTT. Its protein product is CASSFATGELFF.

The sample holds a few counts of this clonotype. V usage is TRBV6-5 and J usage is TRBJ2-3; tentatively, D is TRBD1 (5 bases). Trimming pared 0 bases from V and 3 bases from J, leaving 10 bases between. Looked up from germline, CDR1 is MNHEY and CDR2 is SVGAGI. This CDR3 is 15 amino acids long. CDR3 in amino acids: CASSYSSRGTDTQYF. The CDR3 coding sequence is TGTGCCAGCAGTTACTCGAGTAGGGGAACAGATACGCAGTATTTT.

This clonotype was seen repeatedly, ten times or more. CDR3 sequence (DNA): TGTGCCAGCAGCTTAGGAGGACGGTTTGATACGCAGTATTTT. It translates to CASSLGGRFDTQYF. The gene calls are TRBV7-9 and TRBJ2-3; the D is unclear. V was shortened by 1 base and J by 6 bases, with 11 bases between the two germline ends. This CDR3 has 14 amino acids. CDR1 is SEHNR and CDR2 is FQNEAQ in the germline V gene (reference sequence).

The chain carries TRBV4-3 and TRBJ2-7, with TRBD2 as a possible D gene (5 bases). CDR1 is LGHNA, CDR2 YSLEER, per germline. The CDR3 consists of 16 residues. The V end lost 0 bases, the J end lost 3 bases, and 15 bases lay between the germline ends. The CDR3 is CASSQDAASLDYEQYF. CDR3 coding DNA: TGCGCCAGCAGCCAAGATGCGGCTAGCTTGGACTACGAGCAGTACTTC.

This clonotype was seen only a few times. The chain combines TRBV9 with TRBJ2-1, with D perhaps matching TRBD2 (6 bases). This CDR3 comprises 17 residues. The V gene lost 3 bases and the J gene lost 1 base, with 17 bases spanning the gap. Germline loops: CDR1 SGDLS, CDR2 YYNGEE. The CDR3 DNA is TGTGCCAGCAGCGGAGTAGTAGCGGAGGGTTCCTACAATGAGCAGTTCTTC. Encoded protein: CASSGVVAEGSYNEQFF.

In its sample, this clonotype was seen a few times. V usage is TRBV28 and J usage is TRBJ2-5; maybe TRBD2 (5 bases). Trimming shortened V by 10 bases and J by 5 bases, and 17 bases separated the two germline ends. CDR3 length equals 13 residues. CDR1 is MDHEN and CDR2 is SYDVKM in the germline V gene. The DNA for the CDR3 is TGTGCCACCGCGGGCCCCAAGGAGGAGACCCAGTACTTC. This sequence encodes CATAGPKEETQYF.

This chain connects TRBV4-2 to TRBJ2-1; 8 bases are a match to TRBD2. The ends lost 1 base at V and 9 bases at J; junction bases unmatched: 8. CDR1 is LGHNA and CDR2 is YNFKEQ in the germline V gene. This CDR3 comprises 15 residues. CDR3 residues: CASSQVQREQVEQFF. Written as DNA, the CDR3 is TGTGCCAGCAGCCAAGTTCAGCGGGAGCAAGTTGAGCAGTTCTTC.

The V and J genes are TRBV9 and TRBJ2-1; 13 nucleotides agree with TRBD2. Looked up from germline, CDR1 is SGDLS and CDR2 is YYNGEE. The V gene end was trimmed by 0 bases and the J gene end by 4 bases; junction bases not matched to a gene: 10. This CDR3 has 19 amino acids. The DNA for the CDR3 is TGTGCCAGCAGCGTAGCTACGGTTACTAGCGGGAGGGGATACAATGAGCAGTTCTTC. This sequence encodes CASSVATVTSGRGYNEQFF.

This chain joins TRBV15 and TRBJ2-2; the D gene could be TRBD1 or TRBD2 (5 bases each). V shed 0 bases and J shed 8 bases, with 7 bases lying between them. The germline CDR1 and CDR2 sequences are LNHNV and YYDKDF (reference sequence). The CDR3 loop spans 13 amino acids. The CDR3 DNA is TGTGCCACCAGCAGAGAAGGGGAGGGGGAGCTGTTTTTT. Residues: CATSREGEGELFF.

This clonotype was found a few times. The V and J genes are TRBV6-5 and TRBJ1-4; D gene uncertain. Deletions cut 2 bases from V and 3 bases from J, with 10 bases between. CDR3 size: 15 residues. The germline V gene encodes CDR1 MNHEY and CDR2 SVGAGI. CDR3 bases: TGTGCCAGCAGTTACGGGCTTGGGCCTAATGAAAAACTGTTTTTT. Protein: CASSYGLGPNEKLFF.

Comment on this clonotype: One end of the junction varies from germline; a read error may be responsible. The V gene is TRBV9, the J gene TRBJ1-4, with a weak D call TRBD1 (5 bases). This CDR3 contains 14 residues. Per germline, CDR1 SGDLS and CDR2 YYNGEE. CDR3 residues: CASSAGGRVEKPFF. The CDR3 nucleotides read TGTGCCAGCAGCGCCGGGGGAAGGGTCGAAAAACCGTTTTTT.

The chain employs TRBV5-6 and TRBJ2-2; D uncertain. V dropped 3 bases and J dropped 7 bases, with 7 bases sitting between them. The germline V gene has CDR1 SGHDT and CDR2 YYEEEE. The CDR3 contains 12 residues. CDR3 in DNA: TGTGCCAGCAGCTGGGCCAGCGGGGAGCTGTTTTTT. As protein: CASSWASGELFF. Full variable domain (missing parts from reference TRBV5-6 and TRBJ2-2): DAGVTQSPTHLIKTRGQQVTLRCSPKSGHDTVSWYQQALGQGPQFIFQYYEEEERQRGNFPDRFSGHQFPNYSSELNVNALLLGDSALYLCASSWASGELFFGEGSRLTVL.

The rearrangement links TRBV4-1 to TRBJ1-5, with a tentative D call TRBD1 (6 bases). The V and J ends lost 4 bases and 1 base respectively, with 20 bases between them. From germline, CDR1 is MGHRA and CDR2 YSYEKL. This CDR3 is 18 amino acids long. This CDR3 is CASSLHPGEVYSNQPQHF. The CDR3 DNA is TGCGCCAGCAGCCTACATCCAGGGGAGGTATACAGCAATCAGCCCCAGCATTTT.

This sequence joins TRBV28 and TRBJ1-2, with D unclear. V gave up 7 bases and J gave up 8 bases, with 11 bases separating them. Germline lookup yields CDR1 MDHEN and CDR2 SYDVKM. The CDR3 loop spans 11 amino acids. CDR3 sequence reads: CASNRAGGYTF. The CDR3 DNA sequence: TGTGCCAGCAACCGAGCTGGCGGCTACACCTTC.